The clone carrying this TCR beta chain was observed once. Relapse was seen in all patients after autologous stem cell transplantation, and brentuximab vedotin exposure was variable. Data came from immunoSEQ multiplex PCR; TCRdb stores just in-frame clones and leaves some out. The repertoire includes about 19,000 clones, less than 85% of them detected once, and 6.3% sits in the top ten. V was pared by 0 bases and J by 5 bases, with 11 bases between. Germline CDR1 and CDR2: SGHDT and YYEEEE. The CDR3 contains 14 residues. The data derive from a study of PD-1 blockade in classical Hodgkin lymphoma. The sample in question was peripheral blood mononuclear cells (PBMCs), obtained at baseline. This chain links TRBV5-6 with TRBJ2-5; D is tentatively TRBD1 or TRBD2 (6 bases each). This receptor was obtained from a human donor with classical Hodgkin lymphoma. For the CDR3, the DNA is TGTGCCAGCAGCTTGGTGGGGGGCTGGGAGACCCAGTACTTC. Protein: CASSLVGGWETQYF. The full variable domain, with the rest looked up from reference TRBV5-6 and TRBJ2-5, is DAGVTQSPTHLIKTRGQQVTLRCSPKSGHDTVSWYQQALGQGPQFIFQYYEEEERQRGNFPDRFSGHQFPNYSSELNVNALLLGDSALYLCASSLVGGWETQYFGPGTRLLVL.